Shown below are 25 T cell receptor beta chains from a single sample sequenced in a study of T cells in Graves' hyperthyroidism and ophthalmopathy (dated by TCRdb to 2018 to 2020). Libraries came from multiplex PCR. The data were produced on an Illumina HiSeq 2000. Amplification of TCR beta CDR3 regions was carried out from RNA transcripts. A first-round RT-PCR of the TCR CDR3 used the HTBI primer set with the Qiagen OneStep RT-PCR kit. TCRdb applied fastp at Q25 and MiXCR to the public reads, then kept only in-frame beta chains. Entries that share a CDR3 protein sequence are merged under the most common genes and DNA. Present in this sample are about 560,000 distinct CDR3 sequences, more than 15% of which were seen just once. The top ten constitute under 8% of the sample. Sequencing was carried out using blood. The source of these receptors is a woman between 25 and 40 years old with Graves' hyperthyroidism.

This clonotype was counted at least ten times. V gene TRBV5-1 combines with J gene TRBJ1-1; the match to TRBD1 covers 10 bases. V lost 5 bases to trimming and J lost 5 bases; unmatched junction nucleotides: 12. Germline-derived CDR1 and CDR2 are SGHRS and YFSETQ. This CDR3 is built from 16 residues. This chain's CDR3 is CASRPTGGQENTEAFF. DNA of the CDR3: TGCGCCAGCAGACCGACAGGGGGCCAGGAGAATACTGAAGCTTTCTTT.

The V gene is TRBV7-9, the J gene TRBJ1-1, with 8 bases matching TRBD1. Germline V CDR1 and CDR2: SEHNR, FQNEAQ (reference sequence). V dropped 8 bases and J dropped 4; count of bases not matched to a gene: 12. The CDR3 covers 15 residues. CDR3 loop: CASPKQTTGGTEAFF. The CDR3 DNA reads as TGTGCCAGCCCCAAGCAGACTACAGGGGGCACTGAAGCTTTCTTT.

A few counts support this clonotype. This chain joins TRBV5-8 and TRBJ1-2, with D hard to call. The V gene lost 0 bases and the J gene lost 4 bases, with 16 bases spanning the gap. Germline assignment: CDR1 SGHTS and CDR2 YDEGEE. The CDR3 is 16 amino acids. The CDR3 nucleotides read TGTGCCAGCAGCTTGGTGGCAGCCCAAGGGATCTATGGCTACACCTTC. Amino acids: CASSLVAAQGIYGYTF.

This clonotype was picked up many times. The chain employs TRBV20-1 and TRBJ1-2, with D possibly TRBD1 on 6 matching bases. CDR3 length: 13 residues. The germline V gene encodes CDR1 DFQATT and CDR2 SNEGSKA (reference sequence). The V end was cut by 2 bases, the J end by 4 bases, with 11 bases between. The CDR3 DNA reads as TGCAGTGCTAGACTAGAACAGGGCTATGGCTACACCTTC. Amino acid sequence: CSARLEQGYGYTF.

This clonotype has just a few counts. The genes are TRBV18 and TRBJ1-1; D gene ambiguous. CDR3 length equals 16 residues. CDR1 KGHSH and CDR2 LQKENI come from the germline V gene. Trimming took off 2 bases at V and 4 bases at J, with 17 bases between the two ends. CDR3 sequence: CASSPGLALGPTEAFF. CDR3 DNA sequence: TGTGCCAGCTCACCAGGTCTGGCTCTTGGTCCCACTGAAGCTTTCTTT.

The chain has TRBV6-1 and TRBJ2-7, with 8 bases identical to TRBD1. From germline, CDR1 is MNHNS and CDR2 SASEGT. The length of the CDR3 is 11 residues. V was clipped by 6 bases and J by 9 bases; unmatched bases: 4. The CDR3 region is CASSRGQGQYF. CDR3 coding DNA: TGTGCCAGCAGCAGGGGGCAGGGGCAGTACTTC.

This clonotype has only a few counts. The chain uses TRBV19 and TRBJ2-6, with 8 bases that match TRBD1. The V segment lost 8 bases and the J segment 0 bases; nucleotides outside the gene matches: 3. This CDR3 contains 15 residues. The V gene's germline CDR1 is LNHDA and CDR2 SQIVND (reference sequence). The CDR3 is CASHRGNSGANVLTF. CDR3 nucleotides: TGTGCCAGTCACAGGGGGAACTCTGGGGCCAACGTCCTGACTTTC.

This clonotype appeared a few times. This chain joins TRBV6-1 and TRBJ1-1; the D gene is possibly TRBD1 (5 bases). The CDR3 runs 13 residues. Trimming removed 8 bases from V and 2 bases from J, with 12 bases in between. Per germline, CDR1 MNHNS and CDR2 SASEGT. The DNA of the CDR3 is TGTGCCAGCCGGGGGTGGGTAAACACTGAAGCTTTCTTT. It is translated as CASRGWVNTEAFF.

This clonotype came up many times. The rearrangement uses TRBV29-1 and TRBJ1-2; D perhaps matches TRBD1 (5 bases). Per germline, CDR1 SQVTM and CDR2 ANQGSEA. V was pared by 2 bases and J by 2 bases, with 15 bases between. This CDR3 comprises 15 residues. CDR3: CSVELPTRENYGYTF. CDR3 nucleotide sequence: TGCAGCGTTGAACTTCCTACCAGGGAAAACTATGGCTACACCTTC. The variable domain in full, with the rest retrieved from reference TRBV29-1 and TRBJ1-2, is SAVISQKPSRDICQRGTSLTIQCQVDSQVTMMFWYRQQPGQSLTLIATANQGSEATYESGFVIDKFPISRPNLTFSTLTVSNMSPEDSSIYLCSVELPTRENYGYTFGSGTRLTVV.

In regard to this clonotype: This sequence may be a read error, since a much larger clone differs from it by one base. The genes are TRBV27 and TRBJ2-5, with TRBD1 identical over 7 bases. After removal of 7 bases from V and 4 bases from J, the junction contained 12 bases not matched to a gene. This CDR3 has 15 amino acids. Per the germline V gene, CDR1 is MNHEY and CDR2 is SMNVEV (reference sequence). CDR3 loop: CASTDRQGAVETQYF. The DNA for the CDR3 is TGTGCCAGCACCGACCGACAGGGAGCCGTAGAGACCCAGTACTTC.

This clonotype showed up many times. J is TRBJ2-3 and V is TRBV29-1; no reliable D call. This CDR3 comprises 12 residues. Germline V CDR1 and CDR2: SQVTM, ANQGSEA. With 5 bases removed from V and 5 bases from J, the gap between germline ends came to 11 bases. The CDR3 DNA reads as TGCAGCGTTAGCACTACGAGAGATACGCAGTATTTT. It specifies CSVSTTRDTQYF.

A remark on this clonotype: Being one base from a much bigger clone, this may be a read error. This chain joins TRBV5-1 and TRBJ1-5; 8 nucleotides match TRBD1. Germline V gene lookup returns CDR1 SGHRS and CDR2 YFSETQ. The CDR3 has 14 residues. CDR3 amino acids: CVSSWTGLNQPQHF. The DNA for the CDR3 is TGCGTCAGCAGCTGGACAGGGCTCAATCAGCCCCAGCATTTT.

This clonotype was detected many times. CDR3 sequence: CASCPPVARERAYEQYF. The CDR3 bases are TGTGCCAGTTGTCCCCCTGTCGCGCGGGAGCGGGCCTACGAGCAGTACTTC. The chain combines TRBV28 with TRBJ2-7, with 7 bases aligning to TRBD2. Germline V gives CDR1 MDHEN, CDR2 SYDVKM. The CDR3 consists of 17 residues. With 9 bases clipped from V and 2 bases from J, the junction kept 19 bases outside the gene matches.

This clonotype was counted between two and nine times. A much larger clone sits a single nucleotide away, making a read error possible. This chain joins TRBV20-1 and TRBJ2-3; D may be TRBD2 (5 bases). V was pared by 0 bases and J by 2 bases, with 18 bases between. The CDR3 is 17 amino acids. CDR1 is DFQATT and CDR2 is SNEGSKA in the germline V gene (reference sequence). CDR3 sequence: CSAREERKDWYTDTQYF. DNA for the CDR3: TGCAGTGCTAGAGAAGAGAGAAAGGACTGGTACACAGATACGCAGTATTTT.

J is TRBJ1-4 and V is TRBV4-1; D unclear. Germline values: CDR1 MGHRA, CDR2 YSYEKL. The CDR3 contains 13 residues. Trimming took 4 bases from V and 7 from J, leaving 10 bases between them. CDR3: CASSRPLAEKLFF. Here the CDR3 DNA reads TGCGCCAGCAGCCGACCCCTGGCTGAAAAACTGTTTTTT.

The CDR3: CASSLRLPGLGAGELFF. The CDR3 coding sequence is TGTGCCAGCAGCTTACGACTTCCGGGACTAGGGGCCGGGGAGCTGTTTTTT. V and J are TRBV7-2 and TRBJ2-2, with TRBD2 identical over 8 bases. V gave up 2 bases and J gave up 6 bases; unmatched junction bases: 11. The CDR3 is made up of 17 amino acids. Per germline, CDR1 SGHTA and CDR2 FQGNSA.

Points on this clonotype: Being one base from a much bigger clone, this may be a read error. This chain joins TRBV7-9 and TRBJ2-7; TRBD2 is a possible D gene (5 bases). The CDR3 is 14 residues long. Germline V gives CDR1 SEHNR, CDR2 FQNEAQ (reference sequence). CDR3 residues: CAGSGQIVPYEQYF. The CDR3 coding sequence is TGTGCCGGCAGCGGCCAAATTGTCCCCTACGAGCAGTACTTC.

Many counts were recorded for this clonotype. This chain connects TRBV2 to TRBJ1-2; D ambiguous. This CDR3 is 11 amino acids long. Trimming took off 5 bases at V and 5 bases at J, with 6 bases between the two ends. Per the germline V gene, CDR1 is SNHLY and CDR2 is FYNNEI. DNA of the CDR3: TGTGCCAGCAGTACAACTTATGGCTACACCTTC. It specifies CASSTTYGYTF.

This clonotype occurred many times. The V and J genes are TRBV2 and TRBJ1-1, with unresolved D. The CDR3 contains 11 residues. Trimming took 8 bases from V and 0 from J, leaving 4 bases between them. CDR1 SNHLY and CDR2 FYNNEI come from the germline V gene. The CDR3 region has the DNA TGTGCCAGCGCAGTGAACACTGAAGCTTTCTTT. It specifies CASAVNTEAFF.

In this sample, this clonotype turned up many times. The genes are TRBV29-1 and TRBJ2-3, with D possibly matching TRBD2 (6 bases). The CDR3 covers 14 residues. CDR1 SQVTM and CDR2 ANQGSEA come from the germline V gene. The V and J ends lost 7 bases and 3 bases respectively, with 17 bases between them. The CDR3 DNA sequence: TGCAGCGCCGTAGTGGCGGGGTGGACAGATACGCAGTATTTT. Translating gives CSAVVAGWTDTQYF.

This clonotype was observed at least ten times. DNA of the CDR3: TGTGCCAGCTCACTTGATCCCGGGCAGGAGCAGTACTTC. It yields the protein CASSLDPGQEQYF. The chain couples TRBV18 to TRBJ2-7; D is unclear. This CDR3 contains 13 residues. Trimming left V 4 bases short and J 7 bases short, with 14 bases between. Per the germline V gene, CDR1 is KGHSH and CDR2 is LQKENI. Together with reference TRBV18 and TRBJ2-7, the CDR3 gives the full variable domain: NAGVMQNPRHLVRRRGQEARLRCSPMKGHSHVYWYRQLPEEGLKFMVYLQKENIIDESGMPKERFSAEFPKEGPSILRIQQVVRGDSAAYFCASSLDPGQEQYFGPGTRLTVT.

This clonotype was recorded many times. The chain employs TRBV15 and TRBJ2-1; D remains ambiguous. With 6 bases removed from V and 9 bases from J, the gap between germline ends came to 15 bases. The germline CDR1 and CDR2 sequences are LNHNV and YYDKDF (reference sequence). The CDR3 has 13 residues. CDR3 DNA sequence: TGTGCCACCAGAGGAGCTGCTTGGGTTGAGCAGTTCTTC. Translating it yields CATRGAAWVEQFF.

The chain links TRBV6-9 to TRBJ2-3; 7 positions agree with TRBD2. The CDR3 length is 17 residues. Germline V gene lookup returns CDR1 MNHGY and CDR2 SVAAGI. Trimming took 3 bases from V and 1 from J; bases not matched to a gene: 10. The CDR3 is CASSYTRLAEGTDTQYF. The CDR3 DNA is TGTGCCAGCAGTTACACCCGGCTAGCGGAAGGCACAGATACGCAGTATTTT.

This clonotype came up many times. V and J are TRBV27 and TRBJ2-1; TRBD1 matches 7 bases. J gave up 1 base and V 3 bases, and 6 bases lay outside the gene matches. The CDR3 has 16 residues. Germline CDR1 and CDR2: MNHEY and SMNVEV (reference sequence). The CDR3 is CASSFRRTGSYNEQFF. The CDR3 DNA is TGTGCCAGCAGTTTTAGGCGGACAGGTTCCTACAATGAGCAGTTCTTC.

CDR3 protein: CSAEDSPLYTF. The CDR3 nucleotides read TGCAGTGCGGAAGACAGTCCTCTCTACACCTTC. This chain uses TRBV20-1 with TRBJ1-2; D may be TRBD1 (5 bases). Trimming removed 6 bases from V and 10 bases from J, with 15 bases in between. Germline lookup yields CDR1 DFQATT and CDR2 SNEGSKA (reference sequence). The CDR3 sequence is 11 residues long.